This TCR beta chain originates from a study of blood T cell repertoires in COVID-19. Study at large: Specimens from acute and convalescent COVID-19 originated in the United States, Italy and Spain.

The Seattle patients, enrolled during active infection, were followed longitudinally. The CDR3 is made up of 13 amino acids. The V gene end was trimmed by 3 bases and the J gene end by 6 bases; junction bases not matched to a gene: 3. In germline, CDR1 is SGHRS, CDR2 YFSETQ. Method: immunoSEQ multiplex PCR; TCRdb's copy keeps in-frame clones and lacks some. This table holds about 220,000 clones, 75% to 85% found once. The chain couples TRBV5-1 to TRBJ2-1, with 7 bases lining up with TRBD1. The specimen sequenced was peripheral blood. This sequence originates from an elderly woman with COVID-19, enrolled during active disease. In DNA form, the CDR3 reads TGCGCCAGCAGCTATACAGGGGCCAATGAGCAGTTCTTC. This gives the protein CASSYTGANEQFF.